This T cell receptor beta chain was documented in a study of blood T cells in healthy people across ages. The CDR3 is made up of 13 amino acids. Per the germline V gene, CDR1 is SGHRS and CDR2 is YFSETQ. Trimming shortened V by 2 bases and J by 8 bases, and 11 bases separated the two germline ends. A second PCR of 7 to 11 cycles used a sample-barcoded 5' primer and a J-beta primer mix. TCRdb reanalysed the 5' RACE reads using MiXCR and keeps one entry per CDR3 protein. Here the sample spans around 700,000 distinct CDR3 sequences, approximately 25% being singletons. The extraction recovered at least 5.5 micrograms of total RNA per sample. The data were also submitted as part of a second study, on T cells of mothers and their children. This second study notes: For related and unrelated pairs alike, thymic selection shapes TCR recombination output similarly.

This chain uses TRBV5-1 with TRBJ1-5; D call uncertain. Sequencing was performed on blood. This clonotype was sampled from a boy aged 5-17 years in good health. This CDR3 reads CASSFLVLKPQHF. DNA of the CDR3: TGCGCCAGCAGCTTCTTAGTATTAAAGCCCCAGCATTTT. The full variable domain, in which reference TRBV5-1 and TRBJ1-5 provide the parts outside the CDR3, is KAGVTQTPRYLIKTRGQQVTLSCSPISGHRSVSWYQQTPGQGLQFLFEYFSETQRNKGNFPGRFSGRQFSNSRSEMNVSTLELGDSALYLCASSFLVLKPQHFGDGTRLSIL.